Listed here are 8 T cell receptor beta chains from one sample, sequenced in a study of control samples from healthy donors and cancer patients. Assay: immunoSEQ multiplex PCR; the TCRdb copy retains only in-frame clones and omits some. The data show roughly 120,000 clones, just over 90% seen once. The sample consisted of blood. These receptor sequences come from a human donor in good health. The donor label of this sample is uncertain.

This chain uses TRBV7-8 with TRBJ2-1; maybe TRBD1 (6 bases). Germline lookup yields CDR1 SGHVS and CDR2 FQNEAQ. The germline V and J ends were trimmed by 6 bases and 0 bases, with 12 bases remaining between them. The CDR3 runs 15 residues. DNA of the CDR3: TGTGCCAGCAGACGAGGACAGTCCTCCTACAATGAGCAGTTCTTC. This gives the protein CASRRGQSSYNEQFF.

The chain carries TRBV7-8 and TRBJ2-7; no reliable D call. V was cut by 5 bases and J by 1 base, with 6 bases left in between. Germline assignment: CDR1 SGHVS and CDR2 FQNEAQ. This CDR3 has 12 residues. CDR3: CASSLVSYEQYF. CDR3 nucleotide sequence: TGTGCCAGCAGCCTGGTGTCCTACGAGCAGTACTTC.

A few counts support this clone. The V gene is TRBV5-1, the J gene TRBJ2-1, with D perhaps matching TRBD1 (6 bases). The CDR3 is 14 residues long. Germline CDR1 and CDR2: SGHRS and YFSETQ. With 2 bases removed from V and 10 bases from J, the gap between germline ends came to 16 bases. The CDR3 protein is CASSLQGQLGEQFF. For the CDR3, the DNA is TGCGCCAGCAGCTTACAAGGACAGCTGGGCGAGCAGTTCTTC.

The rearrangement links TRBV5-4 to TRBJ2-3; the D is unclear. This CDR3 spans 14 amino acids. Trimming took 4 bases from V and 1 from J, leaving 10 bases between them. The germline V gene has CDR1 SGHNT and CDR2 YYREEE (reference sequence). In nucleotides, the CDR3 is TGTGCCAGCAGCCCCACTGCGGGCACAGATACGCAGTATTTT. Protein product: CASSPTAGTDTQYF.

The chain links TRBV27 to TRBJ2-7; possibly TRBD1 or TRBD2 for D (6 bases each). Germline V lookup: CDR1 MNHEY, CDR2 SMNVEV (reference sequence). The V and J ends lost 6 bases and 5 bases respectively, with 17 bases between them. This CDR3 spans 14 amino acids. In DNA form, the CDR3 reads TGTGCCAGCAGCACGCGGGACACCTCACACGAGCAGTACTTC. It yields the protein CASSTRDTSHEQYF.

The chain is built from TRBV18 and TRBJ2-2; TRBD1 might be the D (6 bases). CDR3 length: 14 amino acids. Germline V gives CDR1 KGHSH, CDR2 LQKENI. With 6 bases removed from V and 6 bases from J, the gap between germline ends came to 14 bases. DNA of the CDR3: TGTGCCAGCTCTAAACAGGGTTCCGCCGGGGAGCTGTTTTTT. Translated: CASSKQGSAGELFF.

The rearrangement links TRBV6-5 to TRBJ1-6; the D is unclear. The germline CDR1 and CDR2 sequences are MNHEY and SVGAGI. The CDR3 runs 15 residues. The germline V and J ends were trimmed by 6 bases and 5 bases, with 14 bases remaining between them. DNA for the CDR3: TGTGCCAGCAGCCGCCCGCGGACTGATAATTCACCCCTCCACTTT. Amino acids: CASSRPRTDNSPLHF.

The sample holds a few counts of this clone. For the CDR3, the DNA is TGTGCCAGCAGTCGCAGCTCCTACGAGCAGTACTTC. Its protein is CASSRSSYEQYF. The J gene is TRBJ2-7, the V gene TRBV11-2; no reliable D call. V lost 6 bases and J 0 bases, leaving 6 bases between the germline ends. CDR3 size: 12 residues. CDR1 and CDR2 from the germline V gene are SGHAT and FQNNGV.